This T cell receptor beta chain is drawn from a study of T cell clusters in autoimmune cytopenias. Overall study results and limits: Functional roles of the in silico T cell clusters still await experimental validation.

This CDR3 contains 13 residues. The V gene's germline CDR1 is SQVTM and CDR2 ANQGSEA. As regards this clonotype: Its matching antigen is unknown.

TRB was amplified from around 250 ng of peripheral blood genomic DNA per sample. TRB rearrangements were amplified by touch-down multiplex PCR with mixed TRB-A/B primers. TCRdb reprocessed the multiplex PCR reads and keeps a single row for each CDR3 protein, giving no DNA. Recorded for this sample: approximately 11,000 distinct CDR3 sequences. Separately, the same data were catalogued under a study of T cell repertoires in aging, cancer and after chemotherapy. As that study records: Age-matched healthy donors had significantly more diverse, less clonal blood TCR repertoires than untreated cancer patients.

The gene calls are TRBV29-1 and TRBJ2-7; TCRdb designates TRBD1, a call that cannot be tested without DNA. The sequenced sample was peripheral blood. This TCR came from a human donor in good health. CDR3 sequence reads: CSVKGAAAYEQYF.